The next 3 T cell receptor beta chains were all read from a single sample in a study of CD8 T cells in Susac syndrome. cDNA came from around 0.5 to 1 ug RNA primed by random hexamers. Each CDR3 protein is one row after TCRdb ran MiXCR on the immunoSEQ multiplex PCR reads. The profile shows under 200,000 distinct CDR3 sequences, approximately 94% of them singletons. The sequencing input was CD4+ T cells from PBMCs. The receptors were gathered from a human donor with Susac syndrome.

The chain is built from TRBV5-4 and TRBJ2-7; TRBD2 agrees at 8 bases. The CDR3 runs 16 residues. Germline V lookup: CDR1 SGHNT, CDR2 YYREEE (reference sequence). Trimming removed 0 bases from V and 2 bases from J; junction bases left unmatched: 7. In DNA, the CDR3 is TGTGCCAGCAGCTTGGCCGGTAGCGGGGCCGCCTACGAGCAGTACTTC. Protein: CASSLAGSGAAYEQYF. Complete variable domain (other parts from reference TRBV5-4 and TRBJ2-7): ETGVTQSPTHLIKTRGQQVTLRCSSQSGHNTVSWYQQALGQGPQFIFQYYREEENGRGNFPPRFSGLQFPNYSSELNVNALELDDSALYLCASSLAGSGAAYEQYFGPGTRLTVT.

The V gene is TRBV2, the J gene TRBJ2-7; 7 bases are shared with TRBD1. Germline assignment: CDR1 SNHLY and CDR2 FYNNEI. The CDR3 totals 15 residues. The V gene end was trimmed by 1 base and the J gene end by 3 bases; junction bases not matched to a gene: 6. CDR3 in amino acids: CASSEGWGQRYEQYF. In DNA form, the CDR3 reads TGTGCCAGCAGTGAAGGATGGGGACAGCGCTACGAGCAGTACTTC.

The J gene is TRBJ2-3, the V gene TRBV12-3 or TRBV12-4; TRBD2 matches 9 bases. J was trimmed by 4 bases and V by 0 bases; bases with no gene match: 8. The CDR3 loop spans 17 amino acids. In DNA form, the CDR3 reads TGTGCCAGCAGTTTAGCGCGCGGGGGGGCCGCAGCAGATACGCAGTATTTT. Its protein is CASSLARGGAAADTQYF.